These 6 T cell receptor beta chains originate from one sample sequenced in a study of cytomegalovirus exposure and HLA in healthy donors. Generated by immunoSEQ multiplex PCR, the TCRdb table keeps only in-frame clones and is missing some. Of 140,000 or so clones detected, 89% appear once; the ten largest clones hold 8% to 9.5%. The sequenced sample consisted of PBMCs. These receptors were obtained from a woman under 30 in good health and CMV-seropositive.

The chain employs TRBV19 and TRBJ1-1; the D gene is possibly TRBD1 (5 bases). The germline V gene encodes CDR1 LNHDA and CDR2 SQIVND (reference sequence). Trimming shortened V by 7 bases and J by 1 base, and 16 bases separated the two germline ends. The CDR3 has 15 residues. CDR3 amino acids: CASKLGGLANTEAFF. The CDR3 DNA reads as TGTGCCAGTAAACTCGGGGGTCTGGCGAACACTGAAGCTTTCTTT.

The V call is TRBV27, the J call TRBJ2-7, with 10 bases that match TRBD1. The CDR3 covers 14 residues. The ends lost 4 bases at V and 3 bases at J; junction bases unmatched: 3. CDR1 and CDR2 (germline): MNHEY, SMNVEV (reference sequence). The CDR3 loop is CASSYRDRGYEQYF. The CDR3 DNA sequence: TGTGCCAGCAGTTATAGGGACAGGGGCTACGAGCAGTACTTC.

V is TRBV30 and J is TRBJ1-6; possibly TRBD1 for D (5 bases). Germline V gene sequence: CDR1 GTSNPN, CDR2 SVGIG (reference sequence). The germline V and J ends were trimmed by 4 bases and 4 bases, with 8 bases remaining between them. CDR3 length: 13 residues. The CDR3 bases are TGTGCCTGGAAATCAGGGTATAATTCACCCCTCCACTTT. Protein product: CAWKSGYNSPLHF.

The rearrangement uses TRBV10-3 and TRBJ2-1; a weak D match, TRBD2 (6 bases). The CDR3 totals 15 residues. V was clipped by 1 base and J by 5 bases, with 12 bases between them. From germline, CDR1 is ENHRY and CDR2 SYGVKD. The CDR3 DNA is TGTGCCATCAGTGAGTTCGGGACTTCCAACAATGAGCAGTTCTTC. Its translation: CAISEFGTSNNEQFF.

The CDR3, as DNA: TGTGCCAGCTCACGTTTTCATACCAACTCGAACACCGGGGAGCTGTTTTTT. Translation gives CASSRFHTNSNTGELFF. This chain connects TRBV18 to TRBJ2-2; D unresolved. This CDR3 contains 17 residues. CDR1 KGHSH and CDR2 LQKENI come from the germline V gene. V dropped 4 bases and J dropped 0 bases, with 15 bases sitting between them.

The gene calls are TRBV9 and TRBJ1-2; a weak D match, TRBD1 (5 bases). Germline values: CDR1 SGDLS, CDR2 YYNGEE. The length of the CDR3 is 13 residues. Trimming removed 8 bases from V and 1 base from J, with 12 bases in between. The CDR3 region has the DNA TGTGCCAGTAGCCCAAGGGGTAACTATGGCTACACCTTC. It specifies CASSPRGNYGYTF.